The clone carrying this T cell receptor (beta chain) occurred once. Its antigen is currently unknown. Anti-CD3/anti-CD28 beads served as a nonspecific positive control stimulus. CD4+ T cells upregulating both CD40 ligand and CD69 were sorted as responding cells. Donors had CD4+ T cell counts above 400 cells/uL and were CMV-seropositive. The germline CDR1 and CDR2 sequences are LGHDT and YNNKEL (reference sequence). V lost 6 bases and J 8 bases, leaving 11 bases between the germline ends. The CDR3 has 12 residues. The data are from a study of persistence of HIV-infected CD4 T cells. The libraries were made with immunoSEQ version 4 in survey mode. The assay was immunoSEQ multiplex PCR, and TCRdb's table has in-frame clones only and misses some. The data contain roughly 43,000 clones, roughly nine tenths of them seen just once; the ten biggest clones take up 0.85% to 1.3%.

The sequencing used CD4+ T cells sorted from PBMCs after approximately 19-hour stimulation, collected from a patient who received antiretroviral therapy. This TCR was sampled from an adult man with HIV who was CMV-seropositive. V and J are TRBV3-1 (or the pseudogene TRBV3-2) and TRBJ2-4, with D maybe TRBD2 (6 bases). The DNA for the CDR3 is TGTGCCAGCAGAGCGCCGGGAGACATTCAGTACTTC. It encodes CASRAPGDIQYF.